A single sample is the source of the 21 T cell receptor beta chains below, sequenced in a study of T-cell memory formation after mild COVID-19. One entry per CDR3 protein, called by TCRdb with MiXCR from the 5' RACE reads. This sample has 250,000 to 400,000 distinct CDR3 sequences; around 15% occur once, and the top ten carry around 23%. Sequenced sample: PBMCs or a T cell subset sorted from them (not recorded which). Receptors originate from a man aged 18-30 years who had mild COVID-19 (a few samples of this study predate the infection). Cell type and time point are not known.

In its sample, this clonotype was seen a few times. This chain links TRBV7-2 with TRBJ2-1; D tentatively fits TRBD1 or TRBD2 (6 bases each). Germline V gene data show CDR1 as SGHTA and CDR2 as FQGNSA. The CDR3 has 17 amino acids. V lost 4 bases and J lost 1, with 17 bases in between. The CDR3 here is CASSSSFRGESYNEQFF. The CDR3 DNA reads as TGTGCCAGCAGCTCCAGTTTTAGGGGGGAATCCTACAATGAGCAGTTCTTC.

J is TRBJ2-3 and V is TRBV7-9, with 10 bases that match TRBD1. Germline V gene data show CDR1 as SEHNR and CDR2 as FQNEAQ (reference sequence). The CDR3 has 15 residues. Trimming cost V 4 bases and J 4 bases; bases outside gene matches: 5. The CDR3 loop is CASSSRDRGSDTQYF. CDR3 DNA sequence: TGTGCCAGCAGCTCCCGGGACAGGGGTTCAGATACGCAGTATTTT.

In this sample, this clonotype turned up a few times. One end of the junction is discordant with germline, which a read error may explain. The CDR3 sequence: CATSRDGGAYNEQFF. CDR3 nucleotides: TGTGCCACCAGCCGAGACGGGGGGGCATACAATGAGCAGTTCTTC. The genes are TRBV15 and TRBJ2-1; TRBD2 aligns across 8 bases. The CDR3 is 15 amino acids. CDR1 LNHNV and CDR2 YYDKDF come from the germline V gene (reference sequence). Full variable domain (remainder filled in from reference TRBV15 and TRBJ2-1): DAMVIQNPRYQVTQFGKPVTLSCSQTLNHNVMYWYQQKSSQAPKLLFHYYDKDFNNEADTPDNFQSRRPNTSFCFLDIRSPGLGDTAMYLCATSRDGGAYNEQFFGPGTRLTVL.

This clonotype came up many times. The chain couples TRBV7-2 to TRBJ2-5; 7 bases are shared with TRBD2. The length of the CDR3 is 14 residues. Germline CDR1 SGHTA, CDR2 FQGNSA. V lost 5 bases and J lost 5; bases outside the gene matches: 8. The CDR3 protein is CASSPGTIFETQYF. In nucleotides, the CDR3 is TGTGCCAGCAGCCCTGGGACTATTTTCGAGACCCAGTACTTC.

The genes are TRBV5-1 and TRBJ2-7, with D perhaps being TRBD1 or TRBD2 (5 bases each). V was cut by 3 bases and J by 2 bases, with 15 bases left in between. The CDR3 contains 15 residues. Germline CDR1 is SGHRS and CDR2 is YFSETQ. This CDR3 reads CASSWDPGGPYEQYV. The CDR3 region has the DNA TGCGCCAGCAGCTGGGACCCAGGAGGTCCCTACGAGCAGTACGTC.

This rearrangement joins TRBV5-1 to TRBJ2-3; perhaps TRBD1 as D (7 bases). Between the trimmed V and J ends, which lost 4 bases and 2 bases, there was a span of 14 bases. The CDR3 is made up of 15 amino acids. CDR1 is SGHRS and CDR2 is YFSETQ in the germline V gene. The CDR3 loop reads CASSAGQINTDTQYF. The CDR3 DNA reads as TGCGCCAGCAGCGCGGGACAGATTAACACAGATACGCAGTATTTT.

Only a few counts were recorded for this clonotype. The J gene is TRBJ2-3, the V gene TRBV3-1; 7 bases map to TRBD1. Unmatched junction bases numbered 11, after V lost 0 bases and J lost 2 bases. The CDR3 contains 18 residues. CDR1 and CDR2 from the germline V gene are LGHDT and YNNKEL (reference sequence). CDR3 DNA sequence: TGTGCCAGCAGCCAAGAGAGGGGGCGCCCGGATTACACAGATACGCAGTATTTT. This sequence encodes CASSQERGRPDYTDTQYF.

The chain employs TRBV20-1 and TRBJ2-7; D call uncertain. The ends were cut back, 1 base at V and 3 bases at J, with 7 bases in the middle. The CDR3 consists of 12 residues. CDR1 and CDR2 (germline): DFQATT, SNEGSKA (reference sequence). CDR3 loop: CSARGKGYEQYV. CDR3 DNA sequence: TGCAGTGCTAGAGGGAAGGGCTACGAGCAGTACGTC.

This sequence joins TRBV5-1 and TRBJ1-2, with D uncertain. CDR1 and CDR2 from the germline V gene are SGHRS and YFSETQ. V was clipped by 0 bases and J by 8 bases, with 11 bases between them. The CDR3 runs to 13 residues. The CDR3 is CASSLVGSRGYTF. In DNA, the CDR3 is TGCGCCAGCAGCTTGGTGGGCAGTCGGGGCTACACCTTC. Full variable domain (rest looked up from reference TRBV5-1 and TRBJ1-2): KAGVTQTPRYLIKTRGQQVTLSCSPISGHRSVSWYQQTPGQGLQFLFEYFSETQRNKGNFPGRFSGRQFSNSRSEMNVSTLELGDSALYLCASSLVGSRGYTFGSGTRLTVV.

The CDR3 protein is CSARVGTGGITGELFF. The CDR3 bases are TGCAGTGCTAGAGTGGGAACAGGGGGCATCACCGGGGAGCTGTTTTTT. The rearrangement links TRBV20-1 to TRBJ2-2, with 9 bases that match TRBD1. With 1 base clipped from V and 4 bases from J, the junction kept 7 bases outside the gene matches. Germline V gives CDR1 DFQATT, CDR2 SNEGSKA (reference sequence). The CDR3 has 16 amino acids.

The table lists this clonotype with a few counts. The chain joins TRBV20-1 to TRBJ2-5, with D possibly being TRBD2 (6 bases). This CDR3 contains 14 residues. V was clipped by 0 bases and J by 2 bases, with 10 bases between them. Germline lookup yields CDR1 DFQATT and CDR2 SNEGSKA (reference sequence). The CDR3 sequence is CSARDRRGQETQYF. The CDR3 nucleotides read TGCAGTGCTAGAGATCGGAGGGGACAAGAGACCCAGTACTTC.

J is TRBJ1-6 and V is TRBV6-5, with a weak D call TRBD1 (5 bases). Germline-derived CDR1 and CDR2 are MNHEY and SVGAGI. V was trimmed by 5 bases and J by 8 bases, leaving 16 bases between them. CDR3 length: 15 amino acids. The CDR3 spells CASSQDGGYYSPLHF. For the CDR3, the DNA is TGTGCCAGCAGTCAGGACGGGGGTTACTATTCACCCCTCCACTTT.

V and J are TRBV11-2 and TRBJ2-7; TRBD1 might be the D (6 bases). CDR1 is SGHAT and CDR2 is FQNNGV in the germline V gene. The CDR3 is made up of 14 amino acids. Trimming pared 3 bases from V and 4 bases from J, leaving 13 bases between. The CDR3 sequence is CASSLSRTEYEQYF. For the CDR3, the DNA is TGTGCCAGCAGCTTGTCCAGGACAGAATACGAGCAGTACTTC.

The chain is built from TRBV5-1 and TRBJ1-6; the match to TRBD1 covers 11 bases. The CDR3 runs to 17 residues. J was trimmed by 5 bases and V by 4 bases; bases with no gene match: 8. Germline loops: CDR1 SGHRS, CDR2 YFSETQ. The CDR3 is CASSRTGGTVDNSPLHF. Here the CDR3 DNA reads TGCGCCAGCAGCCGGACAGGGGGCACGGTCGATAATTCACCCCTCCACTTT.

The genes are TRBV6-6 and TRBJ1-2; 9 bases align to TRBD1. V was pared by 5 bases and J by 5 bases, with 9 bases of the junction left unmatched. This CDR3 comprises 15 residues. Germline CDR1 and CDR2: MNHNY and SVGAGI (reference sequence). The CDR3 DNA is TGTGCCAGCAGTCAAATGGACAGGGGTTTTTATGGCTACACCTTC. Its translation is CASSQMDRGFYGYTF.

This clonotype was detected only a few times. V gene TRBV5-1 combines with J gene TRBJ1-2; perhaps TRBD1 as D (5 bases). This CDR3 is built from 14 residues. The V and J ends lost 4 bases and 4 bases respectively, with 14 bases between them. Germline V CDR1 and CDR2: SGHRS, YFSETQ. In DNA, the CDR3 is TGCGCCAGCAGCCTTTCGACAGCCGCCTATGGCTACACCTTC. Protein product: CASSLSTAAYGYTF.

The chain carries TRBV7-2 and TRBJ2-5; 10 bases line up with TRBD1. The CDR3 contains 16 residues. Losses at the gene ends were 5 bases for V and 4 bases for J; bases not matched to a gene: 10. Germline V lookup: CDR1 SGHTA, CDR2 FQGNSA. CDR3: CASSTAHGTGVETQYF. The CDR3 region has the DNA TGTGCCAGCAGCACCGCGCACGGGACAGGGGTAGAGACCCAGTACTTC.

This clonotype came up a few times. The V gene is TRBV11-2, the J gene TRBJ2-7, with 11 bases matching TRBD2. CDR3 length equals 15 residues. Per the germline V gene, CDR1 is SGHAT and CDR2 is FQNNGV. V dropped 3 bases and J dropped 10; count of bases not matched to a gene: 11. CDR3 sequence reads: CASSLELAGGSGQYV. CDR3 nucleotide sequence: TGTGCCAGCAGCTTGGAATTAGCGGGGGGGTCCGGACAGTACGTC.

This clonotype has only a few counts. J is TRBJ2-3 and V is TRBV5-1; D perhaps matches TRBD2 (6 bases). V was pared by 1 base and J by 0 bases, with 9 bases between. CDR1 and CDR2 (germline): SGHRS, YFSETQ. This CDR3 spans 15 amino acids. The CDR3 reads CASSLRESSTDTQYF. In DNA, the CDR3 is TGCGCCAGCAGCTTGCGGGAGTCTAGCACAGATACGCAGTATTTT.

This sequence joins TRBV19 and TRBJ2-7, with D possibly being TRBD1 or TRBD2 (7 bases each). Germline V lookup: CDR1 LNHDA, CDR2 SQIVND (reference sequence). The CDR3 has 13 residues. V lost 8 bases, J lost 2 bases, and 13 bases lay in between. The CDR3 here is CASAGGVAYEQYF. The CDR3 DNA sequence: TGTGCCAGTGCAGGGGGGGTGGCCTACGAGCAGTACTTC.

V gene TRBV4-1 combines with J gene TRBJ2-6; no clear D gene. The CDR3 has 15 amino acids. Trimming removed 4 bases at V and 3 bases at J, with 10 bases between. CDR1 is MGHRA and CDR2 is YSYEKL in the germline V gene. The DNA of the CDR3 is TGCGCCAGCAGCCGACCGACGGATGGGGCCAACGTCCTGACTTTC. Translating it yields CASSRPTDGANVLTF.